The clone carrying this T cell receptor (beta chain) was recorded at least ten times. Time point here: patch test 2, 6 weeks after DPC sensitization. Treatment given: therapeutic diphenylcyclopropenone sensitization with weekly scalp DPC. TCRdb recomputed calls from the RACE reads with MiXCR, one row per CDR3 protein. The sample lists about 400,000 distinct CDR3 sequences, over 6% occurring once. These data belong to a study of human T cells and chemical hapten exposure. The CDR3 contains 14 residues. V was pared by 5 bases and J by 3 bases, with 13 bases between. The receptor's source is a woman between 18 and 29 years old with alopecia areata. Some clones in this sample may be carry-over from other donors' samples. The chain carries TRBV12-3 or TRBV12-4 and TRBJ1-2, with D tentatively TRBD1 (6 bases). This specimen was whole blood, taken in connection with sensitization to the hapten diphenylcyclopropenone (DPC). CDR3 residues: CASSIDRRDYGYTF. CDR3 sequence (DNA): TGTGCCAGCAGTATAGACAGGCGGGACTATGGCTACACCTTC.